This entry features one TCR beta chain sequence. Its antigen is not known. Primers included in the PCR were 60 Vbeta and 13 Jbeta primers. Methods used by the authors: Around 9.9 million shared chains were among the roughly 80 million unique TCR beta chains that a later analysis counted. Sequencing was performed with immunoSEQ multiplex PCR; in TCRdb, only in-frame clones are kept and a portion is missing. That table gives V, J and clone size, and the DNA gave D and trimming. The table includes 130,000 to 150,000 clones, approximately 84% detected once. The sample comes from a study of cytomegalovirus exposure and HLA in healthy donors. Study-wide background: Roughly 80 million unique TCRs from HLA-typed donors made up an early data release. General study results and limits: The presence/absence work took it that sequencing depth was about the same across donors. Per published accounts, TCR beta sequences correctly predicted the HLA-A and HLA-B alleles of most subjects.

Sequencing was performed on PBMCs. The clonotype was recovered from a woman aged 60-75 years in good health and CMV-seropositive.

The DNA of the CDR3 is TGTGCCACCTCAAGCGCGGGAAGCTACGAGCAGTACTTC. It encodes CATSSAGSYEQYF. The V call is TRBV19, the J call TRBJ2-7; D might be TRBD2 (6 bases). The length of the CDR3 is 13 residues. Germline V gene data show CDR1 as LNHDA and CDR2 as SQIVND (reference sequence). Trimming took 10 bases from V and 3 from J, leaving 16 bases between them.